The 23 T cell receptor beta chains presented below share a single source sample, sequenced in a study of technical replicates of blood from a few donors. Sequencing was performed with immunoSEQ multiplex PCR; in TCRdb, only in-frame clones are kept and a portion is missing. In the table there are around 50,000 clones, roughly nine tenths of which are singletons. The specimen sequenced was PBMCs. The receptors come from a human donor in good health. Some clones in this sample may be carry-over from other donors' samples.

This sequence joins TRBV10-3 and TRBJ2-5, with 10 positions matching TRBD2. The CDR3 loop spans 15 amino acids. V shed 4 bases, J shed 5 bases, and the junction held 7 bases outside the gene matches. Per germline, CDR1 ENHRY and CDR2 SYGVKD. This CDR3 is CAISGVGTSVETQYF. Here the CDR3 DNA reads TGTGCCATCAGTGGGGTAGGGACTAGCGTGGAGACCCAGTACTTC.

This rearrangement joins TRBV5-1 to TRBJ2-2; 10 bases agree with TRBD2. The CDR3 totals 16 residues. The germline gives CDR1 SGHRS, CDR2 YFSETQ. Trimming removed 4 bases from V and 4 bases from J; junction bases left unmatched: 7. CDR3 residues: CASSAAAGGRTGELFF. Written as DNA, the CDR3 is TGCGCCAGCAGCGCCGCAGCGGGAGGGCGCACCGGGGAGCTGTTTTTT.

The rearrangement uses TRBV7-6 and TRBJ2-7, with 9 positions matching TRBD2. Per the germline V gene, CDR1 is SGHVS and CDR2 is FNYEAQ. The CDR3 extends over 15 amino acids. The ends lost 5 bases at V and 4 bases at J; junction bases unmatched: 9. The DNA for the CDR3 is TGTGCCAGCAGCCCGGAGGCGGGAGGGCCGTACGAGCAGTACTTC. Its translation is CASSPEAGGPYEQYF.

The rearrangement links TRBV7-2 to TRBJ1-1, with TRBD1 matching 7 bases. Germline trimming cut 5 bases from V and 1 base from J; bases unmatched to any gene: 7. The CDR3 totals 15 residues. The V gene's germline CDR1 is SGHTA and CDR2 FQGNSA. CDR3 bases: TGTGCCAGCAGCCTTGCACAGGGGTGGAACACTGAAGCTTTCTTT. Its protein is CASSLAQGWNTEAFF.

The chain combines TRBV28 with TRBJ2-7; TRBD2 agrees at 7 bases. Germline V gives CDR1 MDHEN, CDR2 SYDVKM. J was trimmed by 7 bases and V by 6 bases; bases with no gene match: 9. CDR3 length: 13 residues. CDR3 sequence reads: CASRRPGGREQYF. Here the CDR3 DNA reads TGTGCCAGCAGGCGTCCGGGGGGACGGGAGCAGTACTTC. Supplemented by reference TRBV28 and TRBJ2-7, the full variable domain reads DVKVTQSSRYLVKRTGEKVFLECVQDMDHENMFWYRQDPGLGLRLIYFSYDVKMKEKGDIPEGYSVSREKKERFSLILESASTNQTSMYLCASRRPGGREQYFGPGTRLTVT.

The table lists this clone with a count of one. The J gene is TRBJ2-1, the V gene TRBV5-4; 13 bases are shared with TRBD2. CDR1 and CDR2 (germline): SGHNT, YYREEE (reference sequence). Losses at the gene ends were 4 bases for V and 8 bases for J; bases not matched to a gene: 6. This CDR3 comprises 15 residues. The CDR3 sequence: CASSQTSGGAYEQFF. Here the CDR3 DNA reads TGTGCCAGCAGCCAAACTAGCGGGGGGGCCTATGAGCAGTTCTTC.

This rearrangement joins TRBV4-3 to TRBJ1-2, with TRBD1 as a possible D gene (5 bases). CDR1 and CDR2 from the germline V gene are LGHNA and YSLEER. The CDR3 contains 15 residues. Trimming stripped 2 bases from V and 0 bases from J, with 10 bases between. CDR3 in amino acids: CASSQQPDTNYGYTF. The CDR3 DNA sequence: TGCGCCAGCAGCCAACAACCGGACACTAACTATGGCTACACCTTC.

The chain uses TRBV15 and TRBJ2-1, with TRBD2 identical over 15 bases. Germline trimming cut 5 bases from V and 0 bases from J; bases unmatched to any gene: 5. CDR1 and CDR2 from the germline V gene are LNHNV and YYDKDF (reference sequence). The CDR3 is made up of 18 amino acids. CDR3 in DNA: TGTGCCACCAGCGTGGGACTAGCGGGAGGCGTCTCCTACAATGAGCAGTTCTTC. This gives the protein CATSVGLAGGVSYNEQFF.

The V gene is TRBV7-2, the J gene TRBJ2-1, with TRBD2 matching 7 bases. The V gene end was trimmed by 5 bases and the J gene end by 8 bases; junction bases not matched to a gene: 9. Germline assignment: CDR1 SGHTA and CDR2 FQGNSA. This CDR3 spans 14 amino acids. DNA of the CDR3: TGTGCCAGCAGCCAAGGACTAGTTCGCGATGAGCAGTTCTTC. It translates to CASSQGLVRDEQFF.

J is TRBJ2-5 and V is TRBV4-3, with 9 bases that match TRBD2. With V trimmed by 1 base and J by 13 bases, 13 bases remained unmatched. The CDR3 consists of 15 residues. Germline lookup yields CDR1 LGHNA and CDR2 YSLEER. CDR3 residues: CASSQGLAAPEVRYF. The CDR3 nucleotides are TGCGCCAGCAGCCAAGGACTAGCGGCCCCTGAAGTGAGGTACTTC.

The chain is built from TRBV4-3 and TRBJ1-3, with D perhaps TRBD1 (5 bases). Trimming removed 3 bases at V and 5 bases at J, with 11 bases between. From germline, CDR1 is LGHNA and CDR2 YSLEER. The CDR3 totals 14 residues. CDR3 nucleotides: TGCGCCAGCAGCCAGCAGGGTTCCCGAAACACCATATATTTT. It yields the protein CASSQQGSRNTIYF.

The CDR3 DNA sequence: TGTGCCAGCAGCTCGTCGGGACTAGCGGGAGGATCGTACAATGAGCAGTTCTTC. This sequence encodes CASSSSGLAGGSYNEQFF. V is TRBV7-8 and J is TRBJ2-1, with 15 bases lining up with TRBD2. The CDR3 extends over 18 amino acids. The J segment lost 4 bases and the V segment lost 4 bases, leaving 8 bases of the junction unmatched. CDR1 and CDR2 (germline): SGHVS, FQNEAQ. Full variable domain (rest looked up from reference TRBV7-8 and TRBJ2-1): GAGVSQSPRYKVAKRGQDVALRCDPISGHVSLFWYQQALGQGPEFLTYFQNEAQLDKSGLPSDRFFAERPEGSVSTLKIQRTQQEDSAVYLCASSSSGLAGGSYNEQFFGPGTRLTVL.

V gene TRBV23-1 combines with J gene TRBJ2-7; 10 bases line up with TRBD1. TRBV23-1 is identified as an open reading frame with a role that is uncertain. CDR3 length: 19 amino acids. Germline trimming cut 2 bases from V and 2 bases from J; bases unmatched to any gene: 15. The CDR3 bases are TGCGCCAGCAGTCAAAAGAATGTCCGACAGGGGGCACCTACCTACGAGCAGTACTTC. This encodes CASSQKNVRQGAPTYEQYF.

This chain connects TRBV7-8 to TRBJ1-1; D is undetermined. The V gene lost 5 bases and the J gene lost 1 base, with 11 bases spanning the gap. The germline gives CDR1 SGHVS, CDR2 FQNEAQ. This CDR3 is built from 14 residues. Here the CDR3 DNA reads TGTGCCAGCAGCCCGGGGAGGGCGAACACTGAAGCTTTCTTT. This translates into CASSPGRANTEAFF.

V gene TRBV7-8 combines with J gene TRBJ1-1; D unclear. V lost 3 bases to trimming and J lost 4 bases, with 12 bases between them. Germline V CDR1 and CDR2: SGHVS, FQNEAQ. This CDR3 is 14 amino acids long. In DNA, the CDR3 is TGTGCCAGCAGCTTTAGTCTGTTCGTCACTGAAGCTTTCTTT. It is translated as CASSFSLFVTEAFF.

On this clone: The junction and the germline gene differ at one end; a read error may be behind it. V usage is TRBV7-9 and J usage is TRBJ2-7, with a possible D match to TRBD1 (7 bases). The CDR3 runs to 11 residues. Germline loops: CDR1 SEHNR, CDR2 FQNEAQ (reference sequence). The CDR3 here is CAIPEEGATNF. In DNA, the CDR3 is TGTGCCATACCGGAGGAGGGGGCGACGAACTTC.

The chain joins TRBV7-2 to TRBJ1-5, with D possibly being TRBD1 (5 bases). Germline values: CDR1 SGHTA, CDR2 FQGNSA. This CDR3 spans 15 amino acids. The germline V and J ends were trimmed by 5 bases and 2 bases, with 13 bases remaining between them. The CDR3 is CASSLSGGRNQPQHF. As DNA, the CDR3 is TGTGCCAGCAGCCTGTCGGGGGGACGCAATCAGCCCCAGCATTTT.

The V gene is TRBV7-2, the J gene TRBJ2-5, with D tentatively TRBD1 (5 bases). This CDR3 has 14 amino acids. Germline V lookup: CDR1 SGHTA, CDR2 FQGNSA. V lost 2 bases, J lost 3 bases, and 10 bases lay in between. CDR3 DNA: TGTGCCAGCAGCTTAACGACAGATAAAGAGACCCAGTACTTC. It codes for CASSLTTDKETQYF.

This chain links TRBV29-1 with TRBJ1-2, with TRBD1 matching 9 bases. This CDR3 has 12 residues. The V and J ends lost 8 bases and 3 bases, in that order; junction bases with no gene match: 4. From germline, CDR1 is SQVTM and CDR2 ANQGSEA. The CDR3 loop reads CSIRDRDYGYTF. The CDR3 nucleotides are TGCAGCATCCGGGACAGGGACTATGGCTACACCTTC.

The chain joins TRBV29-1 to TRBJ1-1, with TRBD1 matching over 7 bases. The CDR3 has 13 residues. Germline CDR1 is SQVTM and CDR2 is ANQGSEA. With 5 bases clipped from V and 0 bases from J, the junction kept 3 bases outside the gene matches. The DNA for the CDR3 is TGCAGCGTTCAGGGACAGCTGAACACTGAAGCTTTCTTT. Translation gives CSVQGQLNTEAFF.

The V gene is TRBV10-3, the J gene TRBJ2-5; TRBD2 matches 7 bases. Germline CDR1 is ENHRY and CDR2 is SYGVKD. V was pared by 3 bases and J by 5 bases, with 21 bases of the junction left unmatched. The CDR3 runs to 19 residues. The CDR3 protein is CAISEPLGLGGGSLETQYF. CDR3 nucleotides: TGTGCCATCAGTGAACCCCTTGGACTAGGCGGCGGGAGTCTTGAGACCCAGTACTTC.

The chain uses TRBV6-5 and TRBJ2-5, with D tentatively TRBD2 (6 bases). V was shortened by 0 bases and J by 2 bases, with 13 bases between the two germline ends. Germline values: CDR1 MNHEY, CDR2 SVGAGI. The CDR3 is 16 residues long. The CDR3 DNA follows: TGTGCCAGCAGTTACTCTGGTAGCGGCCCACAAGAGACCCAGTACTTC. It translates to CASSYSGSGPQETQYF.

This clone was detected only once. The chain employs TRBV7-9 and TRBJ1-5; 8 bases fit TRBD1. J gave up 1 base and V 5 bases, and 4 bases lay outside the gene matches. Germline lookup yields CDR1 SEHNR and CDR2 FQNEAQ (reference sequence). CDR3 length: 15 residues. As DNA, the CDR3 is TGTGCCAGCAGCCCACAGGGGGGAAGCAATCAGCCCCAGCATTTT. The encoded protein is CASSPQGGSNQPQHF.